This TCR beta chain was sequenced for a study of T cells after yellow fever vaccination. Study-level information: SMART-Seq v4 Ultra Low Input prepared the low-cell-number fractions. General observations from the study: Most clones from primary vaccination resurfaced after the booster (96% CD4, approximately 88% CD8).

The 5'RACE template-switching step produced TCR cDNA and added a universal primer site and UMIs. From the 5' RACE reads, TCRdb called clonotypes with MiXCR, one entry per CDR3 protein. The table lists 100,000 to 150,000 distinct CDR3 sequences, under 8% of them singletons, with about 2.7% in the top ten. The CDR3 loop spans 14 amino acids. CDR1 and CDR2 from the germline V gene are SGHTA and FQGNSA. Trimming cost V 6 bases and J 1 base; bases outside gene matches: 5. This clonotype was counted ten times or more. The antigen is not known. The specimen comprised CD4+ T cells sorted from PBMCs, sampled approximately 11 days after the first yellow fever vaccination. The chain has TRBV7-2 and TRBJ2-5, with 7 positions matching TRBD2. This TCR derives from a man in his late teens or twenties who received the YFV17D yellow fever vaccine. CDR3 amino acids: CASSFSGSQETQYF. CDR3 bases: TGTGCCAGCAGTTTTAGCGGGTCCCAAGAGACCCAGTACTTC. Full variable domain (remainder filled in from reference TRBV7-2 and TRBJ2-5): GAGVSQSPSNKVTEKGKDVELRCDPISGHTALYWYRQSLGQGLEFLIYFQGNSAPDKSGLPSDRFSAERTGGSVSTLTIQRTQQEDSAVYLCASSFSGSQETQYFGPGTRLLVL.